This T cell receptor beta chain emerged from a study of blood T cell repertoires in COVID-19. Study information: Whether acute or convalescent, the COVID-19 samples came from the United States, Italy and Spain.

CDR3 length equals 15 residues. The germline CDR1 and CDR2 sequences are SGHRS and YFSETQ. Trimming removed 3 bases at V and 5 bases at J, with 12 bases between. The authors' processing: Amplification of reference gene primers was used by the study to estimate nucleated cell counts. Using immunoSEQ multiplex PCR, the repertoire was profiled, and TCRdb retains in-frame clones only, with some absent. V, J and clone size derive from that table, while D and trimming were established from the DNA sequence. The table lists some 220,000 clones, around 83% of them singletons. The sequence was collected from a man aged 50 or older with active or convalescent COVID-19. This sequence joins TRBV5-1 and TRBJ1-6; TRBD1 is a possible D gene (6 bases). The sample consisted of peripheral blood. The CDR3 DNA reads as TGCGCCAGCAGCTCCGGGACATATAATAATTCACCCCTCCACTTT. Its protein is CASSSGTYNNSPLHF.